This T cell receptor (beta chain) derives from a study of cytomegalovirus exposure and HLA in healthy donors. Both 60 Vbeta primers and 13 Jbeta primers went into the PCR. The data were produced by immunoSEQ multiplex PCR, yet TCRdb's version contains in-frame clones alone and is incomplete. Of over 90,000 clones listed, around four fifths are singletons. The CDR3 extends over 14 amino acids. Germline CDR1 is MNHEY and CDR2 is SVGAGI. The ends were cut back, 5 bases at V and 1 base at J, with 11 bases in the middle. The sample was PBMCs. This chain links TRBV6-5 with TRBJ1-1, with D possibly matching TRBD1 (6 bases). The receptor's source is a man between 40 and 49 years old in good health and CMV-seronegative. The CDR3 DNA is TGTGCCAGCAGTGAATCAGGGGAGAACACTGAAGCTTTCTTT. It translates to CASSESGENTEAFF.